What follows describes a single T cell receptor (beta chain). Its antigen is still unknown. The V gene's germline CDR1 is LNHDA and CDR2 SQIVND (reference sequence). CDR3 length equals 13 residues. J lost 12 bases, V lost 3 bases, and 9 bases had no gene match. These data come from a study of T cell repertoires and HLA-DP antigens. Across the whole study: Average DNA input: around 200 ng for CD137+CD4+ sorts, 1,200 ng pre-culture.

The primer mix covered 54 TRBV segments and 13 TRBJ segments. Method: immunoSEQ multiplex PCR; TCRdb's copy keeps in-frame clones and lacks some. The sample includes some 120,000 clones, more than 85% of them seen just once. This TCR came from a woman under 30 in good health and CMV-seronegative. Sequencing input: CD4+ T cells from PBMCs. The chain couples TRBV19 to TRBJ1-1; 8 bases line up with TRBD1. The CDR3 region is CASSIKGTGGSFF. In DNA form, the CDR3 reads TGTGCCAGTAGTATCAAGGGGACAGGAGGTTCTTTCTTT.